This T cell receptor beta chain was observed in a study of blood T cell repertoires in COVID-19. Study overall: Sites across the United States, Italy and Spain contributed samples from acute and convalescent COVID-19. PBMCs, B-cell-depleted T cells, or T cells were the source of the cDNA or gDNA that made up the material.

The ends lost 4 bases at V and 5 bases at J; junction bases unmatched: 9. Per germline, CDR1 SGHAT and CDR2 FQNNGV. This CDR3 has 17 residues. Authors' methods: How many nucleated cells were present was estimated from reference gene primer amplification. Sequenced by immunoSEQ multiplex PCR; TCRdb stores in-frame clones only, minus some. The V and J calls and clone size come from that table; D and trimming were worked out from the DNA. The repertoire holds 80,000 to 100,000 clones, 91% seen once, with roughly 1.8% in the top ten. This clone was detected a few times. Sequenced material: peripheral blood. J is TRBJ2-1 and V is TRBV11-2; 12 bases map to TRBD2. This clonotype was obtained from a human donor with active COVID-19. The donor label of this sample is uncertain. The CDR3: CASSSPSSSGGDNEQFF. As DNA, the CDR3 is TGTGCCAGCAGCTCCCCATCCTCTAGCGGGGGGGACAATGAGCAGTTCTTC.